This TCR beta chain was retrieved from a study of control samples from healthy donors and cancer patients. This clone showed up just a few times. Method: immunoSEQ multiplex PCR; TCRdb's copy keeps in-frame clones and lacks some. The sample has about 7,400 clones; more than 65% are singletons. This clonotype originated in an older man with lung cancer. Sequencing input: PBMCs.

The CDR3: CASSPRTANQETQYF. CDR3 DNA: TGTGCCAGCAGCCCTCGGACAGCCAACCAAGAGACCCAGTACTTC. J is TRBJ2-5 and V is TRBV5-4, with D maybe TRBD1 (6 bases). This CDR3 region has 15 residues. Germline CDR1 and CDR2: SGHNT and YYREEE (reference sequence). Trimming cost V 4 bases and J 0 bases, with 13 bases left between them.